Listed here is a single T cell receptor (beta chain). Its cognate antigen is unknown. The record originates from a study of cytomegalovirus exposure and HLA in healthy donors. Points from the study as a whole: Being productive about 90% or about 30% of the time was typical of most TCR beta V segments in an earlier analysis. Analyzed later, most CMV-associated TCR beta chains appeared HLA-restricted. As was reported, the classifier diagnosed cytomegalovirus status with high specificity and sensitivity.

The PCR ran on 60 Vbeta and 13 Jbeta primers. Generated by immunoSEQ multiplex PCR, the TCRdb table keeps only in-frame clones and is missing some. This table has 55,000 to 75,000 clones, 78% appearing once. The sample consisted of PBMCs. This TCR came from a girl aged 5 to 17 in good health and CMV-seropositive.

CDR3 amino acids: CASSYSLPVHTEAFF. In DNA, the CDR3 is TGTGCCAGCAGTTACTCGCTACCCGTACACACTGAAGCTTTCTTT. The genes are TRBV6-5 and TRBJ1-1, with D hard to call. Trimming left V 0 bases short and J 3 bases short, with 11 bases between. The CDR3 spans 15 residues. The germline V gene encodes CDR1 MNHEY and CDR2 SVGAGI.